This TCR beta chain was recovered during a study of radiotherapy plus CTLA-4 blockade in lung cancer. Libraries were prepared by immunoSEQ multiplex PCR; TCRdb keeps only in-frame clonotypes and omits some of them. The sample holds 75,000 to 95,000 clones; around 84% are singletons and the top ten take roughly a quarter. CDR3 size: 19 residues. CDR1 is SGDLS and CDR2 is YYNGEE in the germline V gene. V shed 0 bases and J 8 bases; nucleotides not matched to a gene: 17. The gene calls are TRBV9 and TRBJ2-1; 10 bases line up with TRBD2. Sample: peripheral blood, taken from a patient treated with radiotherapy plus ipilimumab. The receptor was isolated from a human donor with non-small cell lung cancer that progressed on radiotherapy plus ipilimumab. CDR3 nucleotides: TGTGCCAGCAGCGTAGCTCTTTGGACTAGCGGAACCGGGGTCCATGAGCAGTTCTTC. The encoded protein is CASSVALWTSGTGVHEQFF.